The 30 T cell receptor beta chains given below trace back to one sample, sequenced in a study of regulatory T cells in long-lasting Graves disease. Documented time point: newly diagnosed GD, antithyroid drugs for less than 3 months. From RNA extracted from PBMCs, the TCR library was made. Combining iRepertoire HTBI primers with Arm-PCR of CDR3 regions, the authors built TCR beta libraries. TCRdb reprocessed the multiplex PCR reads with MiXCR, giving one entry per CDR3 protein. The profile shows around 480,000 distinct CDR3 sequences, roughly 16% of them singletons. These data were also filed under a second study, of T cells in Graves' hyperthyroidism and ophthalmopathy.

The specimen was peripheral blood mononuclear cells (PBMCs), collected at new diagnosis, from a patient treated with antithyroid drugs. These receptors came from a man between 40 and 49 years old with Graves disease.

This clonotype was detected only a few times. CDR3 in amino acids: CASSQTPGLAVGNGELFF. The CDR3 DNA sequence: TGCGCCAGCAGCCAAACCCCGGGACTAGCTGTCGGGAACGGGGAGCTGTTTTTT. V gene TRBV4-1 combines with J gene TRBJ2-2, with 9 positions matching TRBD2. The CDR3 loop spans 18 amino acids. The germline CDR1 and CDR2 sequences are MGHRA and YSYEKL. Germline trimming cut 2 bases from V and 7 bases from J; bases unmatched to any gene: 14.

This clonotype showed up many times. The chain combines TRBV29-1 with TRBJ2-2, with a weak D call TRBD2 (5 bases). The CDR3 sequence is 13 residues long. V dropped 3 bases and J dropped 5 bases, with 10 bases sitting between them. CDR1 SQVTM and CDR2 ANQGSEA come from the germline V gene. The CDR3 is CSVDVARTGELFF. The CDR3 DNA reads as TGCAGCGTTGATGTAGCGCGGACCGGGGAGCTGTTTTTT.

This clonotype occurred a few times. The genes are TRBV10-3 and TRBJ2-5; D is unresolved. The CDR3 runs 14 residues. Trimming cost V 3 bases and J 1 base, with 9 bases left between them. CDR1 and CDR2 (germline): ENHRY, SYGVKD. The CDR3, as DNA: TGTGCCATCAGTGATCTGAAGACCCAAGAGACCCAGTACTTC. Translated: CAISDLKTQETQYF.

The chain recombines TRBV15 with TRBJ1-3; the D gene is possibly TRBD1 (5 bases). Germline V gene sequence: CDR1 LNHNV, CDR2 YYDKDF (reference sequence). This CDR3 has 15 residues. Trimming shortened V by 0 bases and J by 1 base, and 7 bases separated the two germline ends. CDR3 DNA: TGTGCCACCAGCAGAGACCCAGGGTCTGGAAACACCATATATTTT. Amino acids: CATSRDPGSGNTIYF.

This clonotype has ten or more counts. V gene TRBV2 combines with J gene TRBJ1-6; TRBD1 matches at 8 bases. CDR1 is SNHLY, CDR2 FYNNEI, per germline. Trimming took 5 bases from V and 8 from J; bases not matched to a gene: 5. The CDR3 spans 14 residues. CDR3: CASSHDRGYSPLHF. The CDR3 DNA reads TGTGCCAGCAGTCATGACAGGGGATATTCACCCCTCCACTTT.

This chain joins TRBV20-1 and TRBJ2-1; D call uncertain. The ends were cut back, 5 bases at V and 6 bases at J, with 11 bases in the middle. This CDR3 has 12 amino acids. Germline lookup yields CDR1 DFQATT and CDR2 SNEGSKA (reference sequence). CDR3 nucleotides: TGCAGTGCTCCTTTGTGGAGCAATGAGCAGTTCTTC. Its protein product is CSAPLWSNEQFF.

This clonotype has more than one count but fewer than ten. The chain employs TRBV7-3 and TRBJ2-7; D call uncertain. The germline gives CDR1 SGHTA, CDR2 FQGTGA. The V gene lost 5 bases and the J gene lost 2 bases, with 13 bases spanning the gap. The CDR3 contains 14 residues. This CDR3 is CASSVGWRTYEQYF. The CDR3 nucleotides read TGTGCCAGCAGCGTCGGTTGGCGGACCTACGAGCAGTACTTC.

This clonotype has more than one count but fewer than ten. The chain combines TRBV2 with TRBJ1-2; 9 bases line up with TRBD1. Germline V gene data show CDR1 as SNHLY and CDR2 as FYNNEI. J gave up 12 bases and V 0 bases, and 11 bases lay outside the gene matches. The CDR3 runs to 15 residues. This CDR3 is CASSEALQRTGDNTF. DNA for the CDR3: TGTGCCAGCAGTGAAGCGCTTCAGAGGACAGGGGACAACACCTTC.

This clonotype occurred many times. This rearrangement joins TRBV5-5 to TRBJ2-3; TRBD1 is a possible D gene (5 bases). The J call may be mistaken, given a closer DNA end match to TRBJ2-7. Germline lookup yields CDR1 SGHKS and CDR2 YYEKEE (reference sequence). The CDR3 is made up of 15 amino acids. CDR3: CASSPGPGPTYEQYF. The CDR3 bases are TGTGCCAGCAGCCCTGGGCCAGGGCCCACCTACGAGCAGTACTTC.

The chain links TRBV30 to TRBJ1-5; 7 bases map to TRBD1. Germline loops: CDR1 GTSNPN, CDR2 SVGIG (reference sequence). The trim removed 2 bases at V and 1 base at J, leaving 5 bases unmatched. CDR3 size: 15 residues. The CDR3 DNA follows: TGTGCCTGGAGTCAGGGGGTCGCGAGCAATCAGCCCCAGCATTTT. It specifies CAWSQGVASNQPQHF.

This clonotype was observed at least ten times. The chain employs TRBV28 and TRBJ2-7; D is uncertain. The CDR3 spans 14 residues. Trimming took 6 bases from V and 0 from J, leaving 12 bases between them. Germline assignment: CDR1 MDHEN and CDR2 SYDVKM. CDR3: CASSPWQASYEQYF. CDR3 bases: TGTGCCAGCAGCCCATGGCAGGCCTCCTACGAGCAGTACTTC.

Remarks on this clonotype: This likely came from a read error, as a far larger clone is one base away. This sequence joins TRBV11-2 and TRBJ2-7, with D tentatively TRBD2 (5 bases). Germline values: CDR1 SGHAT, CDR2 FQNNGV. The length of the CDR3 is 17 residues. Trimming removed 3 bases at V and 7 bases at J, with 25 bases between. The CDR3 DNA reads as TGTGCCAGCAGCTTGCGGGCGATGGGAGCGGCTTTGGATGAGCAGTACTTC. Translating gives CASSLRAMGAALDEQYF.

The sample holds many counts of this clonotype. This chain uses TRBV6-2 or TRBV6-3 with TRBJ2-7; D gene unclear. Germline CDR1 MNHEY, CDR2 SVGEGT. The CDR3 totals 13 residues. The ends were cut back, 8 bases at V and 6 bases at J, with 17 bases in the middle. This chain's CDR3 is CASGMTGLSEQYF. CDR3 sequence (DNA): TGTGCCAGCGGAATGACGGGTCTCTCCGAGCAGTACTTC.

This clonotype was seen many times. V is TRBV2 and J is TRBJ2-2; 9 positions match TRBD1. Germline trimming cut 6 bases from V and 3 bases from J; bases unmatched to any gene: 5. CDR1 and CDR2 from the germline V gene are SNHLY and FYNNEI. The CDR3 length is 15 residues. The CDR3 protein is CASRRQGVDTGELFF. CDR3 in DNA: TGTGCCAGCAGGAGACAGGGGGTGGACACCGGGGAGCTGTTTTTT.

This clonotype was observed a few times. The rearrangement joins TRBV11-2 to TRBJ1-4, with D possibly matching TRBD1 (5 bases). The CDR3 has 15 amino acids. V lost 1 base to trimming and J lost 5 bases, with 11 bases between them. CDR1 and CDR2 from the germline V gene are SGHAT and FQNNGV. The CDR3 spells CASSLGGGMNEKLFF. CDR3 coding DNA: TGTGCCAGCAGCTTAGGGGGCGGAATGAATGAAAAACTGTTTTTT.

This clonotype was found many times. V and J are TRBV28 and TRBJ2-3; the D gene is possibly TRBD1 (5 bases). Germline V lookup: CDR1 MDHEN, CDR2 SYDVKM. The CDR3 runs 13 residues. V was cut by 4 bases and J by 6 bases, with 11 bases left in between. CDR3 bases: TGTGCCAGCAGTTCATCACAGGCGGATACGCAGTATTTT. Amino acid sequence: CASSSSQADTQYF.

This clonotype appeared a few times. The chain employs TRBV29-1 and TRBJ2-3; D not certain. From germline, CDR1 is SQVTM and CDR2 ANQGSEA. This CDR3 is 13 amino acids long. Deletions cut 4 bases from V and 0 bases from J, with 8 bases between. The CDR3 spells CSVVPGSTDTQYF. Here the CDR3 DNA reads TGCAGCGTTGTTCCGGGTAGCACAGATACGCAGTATTTT.

This clonotype was seen many times. The chain joins TRBV5-1 to TRBJ2-1; D is uncertain. This CDR3 contains 12 residues. CDR1 and CDR2 from the germline V gene are SGHRS and YFSETQ. The V and J ends lost 1 base and 8 bases respectively, with 7 bases between them. The chain's CDR3 is CASSLIGYEQFF. The CDR3 bases are TGCGCCAGCAGCTTGATTGGCTATGAGCAGTTCTTC. Using reference TRBV5-1 and TRBJ2-1 for the parts outside the CDR3, the full variable domain is KAGVTQTPRYLIKTRGQQVTLSCSPISGHRSVSWYQQTPGQGLQFLFEYFSETQRNKGNFPGRFSGRQFSNSRSEMNVSTLELGDSALYLCASSLIGYEQFFGPGTRLTVL.

This clonotype showed up many times. The chain is built from TRBV2 and TRBJ1-5, with a tentative D call TRBD1 (6 bases). CDR3 size: 15 residues. CDR1 SNHLY and CDR2 FYNNEI come from the germline V gene. V was clipped by 6 bases and J by 1 base, with 13 bases between them. CDR3 in amino acids: CASSRGGTSNQPQHF. The CDR3 region has the DNA TGTGCCAGCAGCCGAGGGGGGACGAGCAATCAGCCCCAGCATTTT. Full variable domain (outside the CDR3, taken from reference TRBV2 and TRBJ1-5): EPEVTQTPSHQVTQMGQEVILRCVPISNHLYFYWYRQILGQKVEFLVSFYNNEISEKSEIFDDQFSVERPDGSNFTLKIRSTKLEDSAMYFCASSRGGTSNQPQHFGDGTRLSIL.

This clonotype was counted once. As DNA, the CDR3 is TGTGCCAGTAGTATCTCAGGGGTCGGGGAGCTGTTTTTT. Residues: CASSISGVGELFF. The V and J genes are TRBV19 and TRBJ2-2; D might be TRBD1 (6 bases). CDR1 LNHDA and CDR2 SQIVND come from the germline V gene (reference sequence). The V and J ends lost 3 bases and 7 bases respectively, with 9 bases between them. CDR3 length equals 13 residues. The whole variable domain, filled in from reference TRBV19 and TRBJ2-2, reads DGGITQSPKYLFRKEGQNVTLSCEQNLNHDAMYWYRQDPGQGLRLIYYSQIVNDFQKGDIAEGYSVSREKKESFPLTVTSAQKNPTAFYLCASSISGVGELFFGEGSRLTVL.

This clonotype was observed many times. V is TRBV11-2 and J is TRBJ2-7; TRBD2 agrees at 10 bases. V shed 3 bases, J shed 6 bases, and the junction held 5 bases outside the gene matches. There are 14 residues in the CDR3. Germline V gene data show CDR1 as SGHAT and CDR2 as FQNNGV. Here the CDR3 reads CASSLLAGDGEQYF. CDR3 in DNA: TGTGCCAGCAGCTTGCTAGCGGGAGATGGCGAGCAGTACTTC.

This clonotype was seen a few times. The V gene is TRBV4-2, the J gene TRBJ2-7; D is undetermined. Trimming removed 2 bases at V and 3 bases at J, with 8 bases between. CDR1 is LGHNA and CDR2 is YNFKEQ in the germline V gene. The CDR3 is 13 residues long. The CDR3 DNA reads TGTGCCAGCAGCCAACGCCCTAGCTACGAGCAGTACTTC. Translated: CASSQRPSYEQYF.

This clonotype was detected ten times or more. The gene calls are TRBV11-2 and TRBJ2-7; D is unresolved. The V end was cut by 5 bases, the J end by 0 bases, with 11 bases between. Germline CDR1 is SGHAT and CDR2 is FQNNGV. The CDR3 totals 14 residues. The CDR3 loop reads CASSPRPSSYEQYF. For the CDR3, the DNA is TGTGCCAGCAGCCCTCGGCCCAGCTCCTACGAGCAGTACTTC.

This clonotype turned up a few times. The chain couples TRBV5-1 to TRBJ1-1; no definite D call. Germline loops: CDR1 SGHRS, CDR2 YFSETQ. The CDR3 totals 14 residues. The V end was cut by 4 bases, the J end by 3 bases, with 13 bases between. The CDR3 bases are TGCGCCAGCAGCAATTTCGACAAGGACACTGAAGCTTTCTTT. As protein: CASSNFDKDTEAFF.

This clonotype was observed many times. V gene TRBV20-1 combines with J gene TRBJ2-3, with D hard to call. With 4 bases removed from V and 2 bases from J, the gap between germline ends came to 7 bases. This CDR3 region has 12 residues. Germline CDR1 is DFQATT and CDR2 is SNEGSKA (reference sequence). CDR3: CSAKGPTDTQYF. As DNA, the CDR3 is TGCAGTGCTAAAGGACCCACAGATACGCAGTATTTT.

This clonotype has ten or more counts. The V gene is TRBV7-9, the J gene TRBJ2-7, with 7 bases that match TRBD1. The CDR3 runs 15 residues. The trim removed 1 base at V and 2 bases at J, leaving 5 bases unmatched. CDR1 is SEHNR and CDR2 is FQNEAQ in the germline V gene (reference sequence). CDR3 DNA: TGTGCCAGCAGCTTAGGAGGGGGCGCGACCTACGAGCAGTACTTC. Translated, it gives CASSLGGGATYEQYF.

On this clonotype itself: With a much larger clone just one base away, this may be a read error. The chain combines TRBV14 with TRBJ2-7; 8 bases fit TRBD2. Trimming took 1 base from V and 6 from J; bases not matched to a gene: 8. The CDR3 length is 15 residues. The V gene's germline CDR1 is SGHDN and CDR2 FVKESK. CDR3 region: CASSQGSGRYREQYF. CDR3 in DNA: TGTGCCAGCAGCCAAGGGAGCGGGAGATATCGCGAGCAGTACTTC.

This chain uses TRBV7-3 with TRBJ2-1; D uncertain. V lost 5 bases, J lost 7 bases, and 12 bases lay in between. CDR1 is SGHTA, CDR2 FQGTGA, per germline. This CDR3 has 13 residues. In DNA form, the CDR3 reads TGTGCCAGCAGCCGCCGTAACGGAAATGAGCAGTTCTTC. It translates to CASSRRNGNEQFF.

Ten or more counts support this clonotype. The rearrangement joins TRBV5-1 to TRBJ2-3; D gene unclear. V was pared by 4 bases and J by 4 bases, with 13 bases between. Germline V lookup: CDR1 SGHRS, CDR2 YFSETQ. The CDR3 sequence is 14 residues long. CDR3 coding DNA: TGCGCCAGCAGCATGCTCCGGGCGCCAGATACGCAGTATTTT. Amino acid sequence: CASSMLRAPDTQYF.

This clonotype came up a few times. The chain joins TRBV29-1 to TRBJ2-3; a weak D match, TRBD2 (5 bases). The CDR3 has 13 residues. The V gene's germline CDR1 is SQVTM and CDR2 ANQGSEA. V gave up 3 bases and J gave up 2 bases, with 9 bases separating them. The CDR3 sequence is CSVDPGYTDTQYF. DNA for the CDR3: TGCAGCGTTGATCCGGGGTACACAGATACGCAGTATTTT.